Following are 22 T cell receptor beta chains from one sample sequenced in a study of T cell responses to AZD1222 COVID-19 vaccine. Clones were sequenced by immunoSEQ multiplex PCR, and TCRdb holds only the in-frame ones, with some missing. The profile shows more than 150,000 clones, about 90% of them singletons. Specimen: peripheral blood, collected 28 days after the second AZD1222 dose. The source is an adult who received the AZD1222 COVID-19 vaccine.

The chain combines TRBV4-2 with TRBJ1-1, with D unresolved. V dropped 0 bases and J dropped 9 bases, with 11 bases sitting between them. CDR1 and CDR2 from the germline V gene are LGHNA and YNFKEQ. The CDR3 loop spans 13 amino acids. CDR3 sequence reads: CASSQDPALKAFF. For the CDR3, the DNA is TGTGCCAGCAGCCAAGATCCCGCACTGAAAGCTTTCTTT.

V is TRBV6-2 or TRBV6-3 and J is TRBJ2-3, with D perhaps matching TRBD2 (5 bases). The CDR3 is 15 amino acids. Germline CDR1 and CDR2: MNHEY and SVGEGT. V was shortened by 6 bases and J by 3 bases, with 16 bases between the two germline ends. CDR3 nucleotide sequence: TGTGCCAGCAGCCTTCTCAGCCCGGGGACAGATACGCAGTATTTT. It is translated as CASSLLSPGTDTQYF.

CDR3 amino acids: CASSLGVSGDTQYF. DNA of the CDR3: TGCGCCAGCAGCTTGGGCGTCTCTGGAGATACGCAGTATTTT. This sequence joins TRBV5-1 and TRBJ2-3; no clear D. The ends were cut back, 0 bases at V and 5 bases at J, with 10 bases in the middle. This CDR3 has 14 amino acids. In germline, CDR1 is SGHRS, CDR2 YFSETQ.

The V call is TRBV6-4, the J call TRBJ2-1, with D possibly being TRBD2 (5 bases). The CDR3 totals 14 residues. V was shortened by 2 bases and J by 7 bases, with 12 bases between the two germline ends. CDR1 is MRHNA and CDR2 is SNTAGT in the germline V gene. CDR3: CASSDSLAGNEQFF. The DNA of the CDR3 is TGTGCCAGCAGTGACAGCCTAGCCGGAAATGAGCAGTTCTTC.

This clone has just one count. The chain couples TRBV11-3 to TRBJ1-3; 8 nucleotides match TRBD1. The V gene end was trimmed by 5 bases and the J gene end by 3 bases; junction bases not matched to a gene: 6. Germline-derived CDR1 and CDR2 are SGHNT and YENEEA. The CDR3 is 15 amino acids. The CDR3 protein is CASSPGGRNGNTIYF. In DNA form, the CDR3 reads TGTGCCAGCAGCCCAGGGGGCAGGAATGGAAACACCATATATTTT.

The rearrangement joins TRBV6-5 to TRBJ1-1; D remains unclear. The CDR3 length is 16 residues. Trimming shortened V by 0 bases and J by 2 bases, and 13 bases separated the two germline ends. Germline CDR1 MNHEY, CDR2 SVGAGI. The CDR3 sequence is CASSYSTGSSNTEAFF. Here the CDR3 DNA reads TGTGCCAGCAGTTACTCTACGGGGAGTTCAAACACTGAAGCTTTCTTT.

The chain has TRBV28 and TRBJ1-4, with D hard to call. V gave up 4 bases and J gave up 6 bases, with 30 bases separating them. Germline loops: CDR1 MDHEN, CDR2 SYDVKM. This CDR3 region has 20 residues. The CDR3 DNA is TGTGCCAGCAGTTACCCCGCCATAGGTTCTTACAAACTCCCGGATGAAAAACTGTTTTTT. Translation: CASSYPAIGSYKLPDEKLFF.

The chain uses TRBV10-3 and TRBJ1-5, with 10 nucleotides matching TRBD1. Germline V gives CDR1 ENHRY, CDR2 SYGVKD. Trimming cost V 9 bases and J 5 bases; bases outside gene matches: 7. The CDR3 loop spans 14 amino acids. This CDR3 reads CAIPQGQGHQPQHF. CDR3 bases: TGTGCCATACCCCAGGGACAGGGGCATCAGCCCCAGCATTTT.

This chain links TRBV4-2 with TRBJ2-2; 10 bases line up with TRBD2. V shed 3 bases and J 5 bases; nucleotides not matched to a gene: 6. CDR1 is LGHNA, CDR2 YNFKEQ, per germline. The CDR3 is 16 amino acids. CDR3 protein: CASSHGAGGPTGELFF. The CDR3 coding sequence is TGTGCCAGCAGCCATGGAGCGGGAGGGCCTACCGGGGAGCTGTTTTTT.

The chain recombines TRBV5-1 with TRBJ1-1; D is uncertain. The CDR3 contains 13 residues. V lost 0 bases to trimming and J lost 1 base, with 4 bases between them. Germline V gene data show CDR1 as SGHRS and CDR2 as YFSETQ. DNA of the CDR3: TGCGCCAGCAGCTTGGTAAGGAACACTGAAGCTTTCTTT. It translates to CASSLVRNTEAFF.

This clone was detected once. V gene TRBV1 combines with J gene TRBJ1-5; no DNA check was done on the table's D call, TRBD1. TRBV1 is tagged as a pseudogene. CDR3 length: 17 residues. CDR3 bases: TGCACCAGCAGCCAAGATTTCGAGACAGGGAACAATCAGCCCCAGCATTTT. Translated, it gives CTSSQDFETGNNQPQHF.

V and J are TRBV6-2 or TRBV6-3 and TRBJ2-1; 7 nucleotides match TRBD1. CDR1 MNHEY and CDR2 SVGEGT come from the germline V gene. This CDR3 has 17 residues. The J segment lost 4 bases and the V segment lost 5 bases, leaving 14 bases of the junction unmatched. The CDR3 sequence: CASSKDRAPDAYNEQFF. CDR3 coding DNA: TGTGCCAGCAGTAAAGACAGGGCCCCGGATGCGTACAATGAGCAGTTCTTC.

This chain uses TRBV27 with TRBJ1-5; weak D call: TRBD1 (6 bases). CDR1 is MNHEY, CDR2 SMNVEV, per germline (reference sequence). The CDR3 covers 13 residues. Deletions cut 4 bases from V and 4 bases from J, with 8 bases between. The CDR3 DNA is TGTGCCAGCAGTTCGGACAGAAATCAGCCCCAGCATTTT. Protein sequence: CASSSDRNQPQHF.

This clone was seen a single time. The chain is built from TRBV11-2 and TRBJ2-3; TRBD2 is a possible D gene (6 bases). CDR1 is SGHAT and CDR2 is FQNNGV in the germline V gene. V was trimmed by 5 bases and J by 2 bases, leaving 23 bases between them. This CDR3 spans 18 amino acids. The CDR3 bases are TGTGCCAGCAGCCCCATACGGGAGCTTGGGATGAACACAGATACGCAGTATTTT. Translation: CASSPIRELGMNTDTQYF.

This chain joins TRBV7-8 and TRBJ1-5, with D possibly being TRBD1 (5 bases). With 3 bases removed from V and 2 bases from J, the gap between germline ends came to 8 bases. The CDR3 spans 14 residues. Germline lookup yields CDR1 SGHVS and CDR2 FQNEAQ. The CDR3 region is CASSFSGRNQPQHF. As DNA, the CDR3 is TGTGCCAGCAGCTTTTCGGGACGCAATCAGCCCCAGCATTTT.

The J gene is TRBJ1-1, the V gene TRBV10-3; tentatively, D is TRBD1 (5 bases). Germline V CDR1 and CDR2: ENHRY, SYGVKD. The CDR3 totals 14 residues. V lost 5 bases to trimming and J lost 1 base, with 11 bases between them. CDR3 in DNA: TGTGCCATCAGTCCCGACAGTGCGAACACTGAAGCTTTCTTT. Amino acid sequence: CAISPDSANTEAFF.

The gene calls are TRBV28 and TRBJ1-1; D not certain. Germline CDR1 MDHEN, CDR2 SYDVKM. The CDR3 totals 11 residues. V was shortened by 10 bases and J by 3 bases, with 9 bases between the two germline ends. The CDR3 loop is CATSKYTEAFF. The CDR3 DNA is TGTGCCACCTCCAAGTACACTGAAGCTTTCTTT. The variable domain in full, completed from reference TRBV28 and TRBJ1-1, reads DVKVTQSSRYLVKRTGEKVFLECVQDMDHENMFWYRQDPGLGLRLIYFSYDVKMKEKGDIPEGYSVSREKKERFSLILESASTNQTSMYLCATSKYTEAFFGQGTRLTVV.

The chain uses TRBV5-5 and TRBJ1-1; D is ambiguous. CDR1 SGHKS and CDR2 YYEKEE come from the germline V gene (reference sequence). The CDR3 covers 11 residues. The germline V and J ends were trimmed by 7 bases and 6 bases, with 10 bases remaining between them. CDR3 residues: CASGPRSEAFF. The CDR3, as DNA: TGTGCCAGCGGACCCCGCTCTGAAGCTTTCTTT.

With respect to this clone: The junction and the germline gene differ at one end; a read error may be behind it. The chain links TRBV10-2 to TRBJ1-3, with D perhaps TRBD1 (5 bases). Germline loops: CDR1 WSHSY, CDR2 SAAADI. The CDR3 consists of 16 residues. This chain's CDR3 is CASSVGVPISGNTIYF. The CDR3 nucleotides read TGCGCCAGCAGTGTAGGGGTCCCCATCTCTGGGAACACCATATATTTT.

The chain joins TRBV27 to TRBJ2-7, with 7 bases identical to TRBD1. Germline assignment: CDR1 MNHEY and CDR2 SMNVEV (reference sequence). The CDR3 spans 13 residues. Trimming cost V 5 bases and J 2 bases; bases outside gene matches: 3. The CDR3: CASSRGPAYEQYF. CDR3 nucleotides: TGTGCCAGCAGTAGGGGGCCCGCCTACGAGCAGTACTTC.

The chain is built from TRBV6-5 and TRBJ1-2, with 9 bases lining up with TRBD1. Germline V lookup: CDR1 MNHEY, CDR2 SVGAGI. Unmatched junction bases numbered 7, after V lost 9 bases and J lost 8 bases. This CDR3 has 12 amino acids. In DNA form, the CDR3 reads TGTGCCAGTTTGACAGGGGGTGGAGGCTACACCTTC. As protein: CASLTGGGGYTF.

The rearrangement links TRBV11-2 to TRBJ1-1; weak D call: TRBD1 (6 bases). V was trimmed by 1 base and J by 2 bases, leaving 20 bases between them. The V gene's germline CDR1 is SGHAT and CDR2 FQNNGV. This CDR3 has 18 residues. CDR3 loop: CASSLVGGGRGGNTEAFF. In nucleotides, the CDR3 is TGTGCCAGCAGCTTAGTAGGCGGGGGGCGCGGGGGTAACACTGAAGCTTTCTTT.